This TCR beta chain came from a study of blood T cell repertoires in COVID-19. TCRdb keeps only in-frame clones here, not all; method: immunoSEQ multiplex PCR. The sample consists of 180,000 or so clones, around 86% of them appearing once. The source material was peripheral blood. This receptor was identified in a man aged 60 to 69 with acute or convalescent COVID-19.

The CDR3 DNA sequence: TGTGCCAGCAGCTTTGGAGGGACGAACACCGGGGAGCTGTTTTTT. Encoded protein: CASSFGGTNTGELFF. This sequence joins TRBV11-3 and TRBJ2-2; weak D call: TRBD2 (6 bases). The length of the CDR3 is 15 residues. The germline V gene encodes CDR1 SGHNT and CDR2 YENEEA. Trimming removed 3 bases from V and 0 bases from J, with 8 bases in between.